This T cell receptor beta chain derives from a study of cytomegalovirus exposure and HLA in healthy donors. Study-wide points: Reportedly, TCR beta sequences accurately predicted HLA-A and HLA-B alleles in most subjects.

The V segment lost 2 bases and the J segment 2 bases; nucleotides outside the gene matches: 4. The CDR3 runs to 15 residues. Germline CDR1 reads SEHNR; CDR2 reads FQNEAQ (reference sequence). Comment on this clone: What it recognizes is unknown.

The study ran its PCR with 60 Vbeta and 13 Jbeta primers. Repertoires were generated with immunoSEQ multiplex PCR, while TCRdb's copy carries only in-frame clones and drops some. Altogether fewer than 250,000 clones are present, roughly four fifths being singletons, with the ten largest covering roughly 3.6%. The chain joins TRBV7-9 to TRBJ2-7, with 9 nucleotides matching TRBD1. Source material: PBMCs. This receptor was identified in a man in his forties in good health and CMV-seropositive. The CDR3 bases are TGTGCCAGCAGCTTATTTACAGGGGGCACCTACGAGCAGTACTTC. Translating gives CASSLFTGGTYEQYF. The variable domain in full, with the rest retrieved from reference TRBV7-9 and TRBJ2-7, is DTGVSQNPRHKITKRGQNVTFRCDPISEHNRLYWYRQTLGQGPEFLTYFQNEAQLEKSRLLSDRFSAERPKGSFSTLEIQRTEQGDSAMYLCASSLFTGGTYEQYFGPGTRLTVT.